This T cell receptor beta chain was recovered during a study of T cell responses to AZD1222 COVID-19 vaccine. CDR3 length equals 15 residues. CDR1 is SGHRS and CDR2 is YFSETQ in the germline V gene. Trimming at V came to 4 bases and at J to 5 bases, leaving 7 bases not matched to a gene. Measured with immunoSEQ multiplex PCR; TCRdb has only the in-frame clones, and not every one. The sample lists some 130,000 clones, roughly 85% occurring once. This sample comprised peripheral blood, obtained on day 0 of AZD1222 vaccination. The sequence derives from an adult in good health. The V gene is TRBV5-1, the J gene TRBJ1-4; 8 bases align to TRBD1. CDR3 nucleotide sequence: TGCGCCAGCAGCCCCCGGGGACAGGCAAATGAAAAACTGTTTTTT. It encodes CASSPRGQANEKLFF.